This is a list of T cell receptor beta chains from one sample in a study of OX40 agonist ivuxolimab in advanced cancers. Sequencing used immunoSEQ multiplex PCR; TCRdb keeps in-frame clones, though not all of them. The sample carries roughly 30,000 clones, 70% to 90% recorded once. This material consisted of CD4+ or CD8+ T cells sorted from blood, taken in a trial of the OX40 agonist ivuxolimab. Source of these receptors: an adult with an advanced solid tumor such as melanoma, head and neck, liver or kidney cancer. Each CDR3 is given with its conserved first and last residue. Each record gives: clone size, V gene, D gene, J gene, CDR3 protein, CDR3 DNA. The D gene is left open where the match is weak. A clone size is listed for some rows: how often the clone was seen (once, few, many), or a class if it is expanded.

few	TRBV7-6	NA	TRBJ1-5	CASSLGAGTLQPQHF	TGTGCCAGCAGCTTAGGGGCAGGGACCCTTCAGCCCCAGCATTTT
few	TRBV10-3	NA	TRBJ2-7	CAISEAGGLTYEQYF	TGTGCCATCAGTGAGGCGGGTGGGTTAACCTACGAGCAGTACTTC
NA	TRBV10-1	NA	TRBJ2-7	CASSVQGDMSSCEQYF	TGCGCCAGCAGTGTACAGGGTGACATGAGCTCCTGCGAGCAGTACTTC
NA	TRBV27	TRBD1	TRBJ1-1	CASSPQTGINTEAFF	TGTGCCAGCAGTCCCCAGACAGGGATTAACACTGAAGCTTTCTTT
medium-sized	TRBV29-1	NA	TRBJ1-1	CSVPTRNTEAFF	TGCAGCGTCCCAACGAGGAACACTGAAGCTTTCTTT
NA	TRBV11-2	NA	TRBJ2-3	CASSPPGRGDTDTQYF	TGTGCCAGCAGCCCCCCGGGGAGGGGGGACACAGATACGCAGTATTTT
NA	TRBV19	NA	TRBJ1-5	CASRWDFFLRNQPQHF	TGTGCCAGTAGATGGGACTTCTTCCTTCGCAATCAGCCCCAGCATTTT
NA	TRBV7-2	NA	TRBJ2-1	CASSHPLGEQFF	TGTGCCAGCAGCCATCCACTGGGTGAGCAGTTCTTC
NA	TRBV28	TRBD1	TRBJ2-1	CASSYKPMGTGDLNEQFF	TGTGCCAGCAGTTATAAACCAATGGGGACAGGGGACCTCAATGAGCAGTTCTTC
NA	TRBV7-7	NA	TRBJ2-5	CASSSGGFGETQYF	TGTGCCAGCAGCTCTGGGGGATTTGGGGAGACCCAGTACTTC
NA	TRBV18	NA	TRBJ2-5	CASSPPGEETQYF	TGTGCCAGCTCACCACCGGGGGAAGAGACCCAGTACTTC
NA	TRBV19	TRBD1	TRBJ1-5	CASSIWPGQDSGSNQPQHF	TGTGCCAGTAGTATATGGCCGGGACAGGACTCGGGGTCCAATCAGCCCCAGCATTTT
NA	TRBV11-2	TRBD2	TRBJ2-3	CASSLAPSGGASATDTQYF	TGTGCCAGCAGCTTAGCCCCTAGCGGGGGGGCCTCGGCCACAGATACGCAGTATTTT
NA	TRBV4-1	NA	TRBJ2-5	CASSQGGQETQYF	TGCGCCAGCAGCCAAGGAGGGCAAGAGACCCAGTACTTC
NA	TRBV30	NA	TRBJ2-3	CAWSIDRTGDTQYF	TGTGCCTGGAGTATAGACAGAACCGGGGATACGCAGTATTTT
NA	TRBV9	NA	TRBJ2-7	CASSVGDYSSYEQYF	TGTGCCAGCAGCGTAGGTGACTATAGCTCCTACGAGCAGTACTTC
NA	TRBV28	TRBD1	TRBJ1-1	CASSLDTYGTGYSNTEAFF	TGTGCCAGCAGTTTAGACACTTACGGGACAGGGTATTCGAACACTGAAGCTTTCTTT
NA	TRBV7-9	NA	TRBJ2-1	CASSLIRGSGAYNEQFF	TGTGCCAGCAGCTTAATTCGGGGAAGTGGCGCCTACAATGAGCAGTTCTTC
NA	TRBV27	TRBD2	TRBJ2-1	CATRLLRTSGTSQNEQFF	TGTGCCACCCGACTCCTGAGGACTAGCGGGACATCACAAAATGAGCAGTTCTTC
NA	TRBV2	TRBD2	TRBJ2-7	CASSHNPVAGGVYEQYF	TGTGCCAGCAGCCACAACCCGGTAGCGGGGGGGGTCTACGAGCAGTACTTC
NA	TRBV19	NA	TRBJ2-7	CASTWDSRNDEQYF	TGTGCCAGTACCTGGGACTCCCGAAACGACGAGCAGTACTTC
once	TRBV10-3	NA	TRBJ1-1	CAISKGKPMNTEAFF	TGTGCCATCAGTAAGGGGAAACCCATGAACACTGAAGCTTTCTTT
NA	TRBV27	NA	TRBJ1-5	CASSFSGMSNQPQHF	TGTGCCAGCAGTTTTTCAGGGATGAGCAATCAGCCCCAGCATTTT
NA	TRBV4-1	TRBD2	TRBJ2-3	CASSPGRGETDTQYF	TGCGCCAGCAGCCCAGGACGGGGGGAAACAGATACGCAGTATTTT
NA	TRBV2	NA	TRBJ1-6	CASSFPGTGTSSYNSPLHF	TGTGCCAGCAGTTTCCCCGGGACCGGAACAAGCTCCTATAATTCACCCCTCCACTTT
NA	TRBV27	NA	TRBJ2-1	CASSLSSEQFF	TGTGCCAGCAGTTTATCCAGTGAGCAGTTCTTC
NA	TRBV7-8	TRBD1	TRBJ2-1	CASSLLIKGTGGDEQFF	TGTGCCAGCAGCTTATTGATTAAAGGGACAGGAGGGGATGAGCAGTTCTTC
NA	TRBV5-1	NA	TRBJ2-7	CASSSETAISSYEQYF	TGCGCCAGCAGCTCAGAGACAGCAATTAGCTCCTACGAGCAGTACTTC
few	TRBV30	NA	TRBJ1-5	CAWSSGGGQPQHF	TGTGCCTGGAGCTCCGGGGGCGGCCAGCCCCAGCATTTT
few	TRBV27	TRBD2	TRBJ2-5	CASSPTSGGGKTQYF	TGTGCCAGCAGTCCAACTAGCGGGGGGGGGAAGACCCAGTACTTC
once	TRBV27	TRBD2	TRBJ2-7	CASQTRGGLHEQYF	TGTGCCAGCCAAACGCGGGGGGGCCTCCACGAGCAGTACTTC
few	TRBV11-3	TRBD1	TRBJ1-2	CASSLGTGASYTF	TGTGCCAGCAGCCTGGGGACAGGAGCCTCCTACACCTTC
NA	TRBV7-9	TRBD2	TRBJ2-3	CASSLARGGAADTQYF	TGTGCCAGCAGTCTCGCTCGCGGGGGGGCCGCAGATACGCAGTATTTT
NA	TRBV25-1	NA	TRBJ2-7	CASSEYVSAGLGEQYF	TGTGCCAGCAGTGAATATGTCTCGGCAGGGTTAGGCGAGCAGTACTTC
NA	TRBV30	NA	TRBJ2-7	CAWSPLLITYEQYF	TGTGCCTGGAGTCCCCTCCTTATAACCTACGAGCAGTACTTC
NA	TRBV5-4	NA	TRBJ2-5	CASRFGGGEETQYF	TGTGCCAGCAGGTTCGGCGGGGGCGAAGAGACCCAGTACTTC
NA	TRBV27	NA	TRBJ1-5	CASSFSGYQPQHF	TGTGCCAGCAGTTTCTCGGGGTACCAGCCCCAGCATTTT
NA	TRBV5-6	NA	TRBJ2-3	CASSFLDMATSTDTQYF	TGTGCCAGCAGCTTCCTAGACATGGCAACTAGCACAGATACGCAGTATTTT
NA	TRBV12-2	NA	TRBJ2-2	CASHRGTDTGELFF	TGTGCATCTCATCGGGGGACCGACACCGGGGAGCTGTTTTTT